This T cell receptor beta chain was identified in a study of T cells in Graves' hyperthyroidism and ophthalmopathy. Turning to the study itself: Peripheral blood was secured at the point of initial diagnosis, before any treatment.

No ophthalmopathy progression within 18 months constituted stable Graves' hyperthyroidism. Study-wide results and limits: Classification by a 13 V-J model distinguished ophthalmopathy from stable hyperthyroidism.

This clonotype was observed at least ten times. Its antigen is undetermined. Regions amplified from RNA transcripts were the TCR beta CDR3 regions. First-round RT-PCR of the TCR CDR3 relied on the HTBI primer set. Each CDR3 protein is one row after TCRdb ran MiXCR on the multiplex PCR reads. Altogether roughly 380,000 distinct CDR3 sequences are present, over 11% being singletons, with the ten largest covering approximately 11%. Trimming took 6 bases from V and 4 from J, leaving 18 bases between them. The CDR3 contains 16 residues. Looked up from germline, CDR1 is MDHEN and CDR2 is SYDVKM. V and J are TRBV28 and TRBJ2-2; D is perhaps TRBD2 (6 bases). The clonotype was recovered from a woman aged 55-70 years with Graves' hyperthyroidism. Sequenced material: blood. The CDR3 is CASSEPLIAVTGELFF. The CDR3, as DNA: TGTGCCAGCAGCGAACCCCTCATAGCGGTCACCGGGGAGCTGTTTTTT.